This TCR beta chain originates from a study of tumor and adjacent non-tumor tissue in lung cancer. RNA was extracted from bulk tissue without any cell sorting. The normal lung tissue was taken more than 3 cm from the tumor edge. TCRbeta libraries were built with three rounds of nested PCR, modified from ARM-PCR. From the multiplex PCR reads, TCRdb called clonotypes with MiXCR, one entry per CDR3 protein. The sample consists of roughly 43,000 distinct CDR3 sequences, over 55% of them appearing once. Worth noting for this clonotype: This likely comes from a read error, as the CDR3 has no conserved phenylalanine or tryptophan at its end.

The sequenced sample consisted of distant non-tumor lung tissue. The clonotype originates from a man aged 45-65 years with non-small cell lung cancer.

The CDR3: CAGSHSLRDRGYNEQFL. In DNA form, the CDR3 reads TGTGCCGGCAGTCACAGCCTCCGGGACAGGGGCTACAATGAGCAGTTCCTC. The rearrangement uses TRBV4-2 and TRBJ2-1, with 10 bases fitting TRBD1. The length of the CDR3 is 17 residues. Germline loops: CDR1 LGHNA, CDR2 YNFKEQ.